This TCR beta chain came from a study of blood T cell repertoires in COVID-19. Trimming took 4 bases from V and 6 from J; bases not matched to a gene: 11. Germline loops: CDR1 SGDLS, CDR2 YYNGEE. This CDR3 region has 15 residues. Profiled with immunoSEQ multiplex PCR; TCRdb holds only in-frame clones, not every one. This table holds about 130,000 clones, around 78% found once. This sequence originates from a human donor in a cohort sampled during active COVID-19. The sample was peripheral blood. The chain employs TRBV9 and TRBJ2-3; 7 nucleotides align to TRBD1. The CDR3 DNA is TGTGCCAGCAGCCCGGGACAGTCCTTTCGGGATACGCAGTATTTT. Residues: CASSPGQSFRDTQYF.